A single sample gave rise to the 32 T cell receptor beta chains below, sequenced in a study of T-cell memory formation after mild COVID-19. Via MiXCR, TCRdb re-called the 5' RACE reads, giving one row per CDR3 protein. This table has about 260,000 distinct CDR3 sequences, 7.5% to 9.5% appearing once. Sequenced input: PBMCs or a T cell subset sorted from them (not recorded which). These receptors all come from a man between 18 and 29 years old who had mild COVID-19 (a few samples of this study predate the infection). Cell type and time point are not known.

This clonotype was picked up a small number of times. The chain is built from TRBV7-3 and TRBJ2-1; TRBD1 matches 9 bases. The CDR3 is 14 residues long. Trimming took 5 bases from V and 4 from J; bases not matched to a gene: 3. Germline CDR1 SGHTA, CDR2 FQGTGA. Here the CDR3 DNA reads TGTGCCAGCAGCGTGACAGGGGGTTACAATGAGCAGTTCTTC. Translated, it gives CASSVTGGYNEQFF.

The table lists this clonotype with many counts. The chain combines TRBV15 with TRBJ2-5, with unresolved D. V was clipped by 0 bases and J by 7 bases, with 15 bases between them. This CDR3 is built from 15 residues. The germline gives CDR1 LNHNV, CDR2 YYDKDF (reference sequence). CDR3 amino acids: CATSRDASPSGTQYF. Written as DNA, the CDR3 is TGTGCCACCAGCAGAGATGCCAGTCCCTCAGGGACCCAGTACTTC.

The gene calls are TRBV20-1 and TRBJ2-2; D not resolved. This CDR3 has 13 residues. Germline V gene lookup returns CDR1 DFQATT and CDR2 SNEGSKA (reference sequence). V shed 2 bases and J shed 5 bases, with 9 bases lying between them. The CDR3 spells CSARPRETGELFF. The CDR3 nucleotides read TGCAGTGCTAGACCCCGAGAAACCGGGGAGCTGTTTTTT.

The rearrangement links TRBV12-3 or TRBV12-4 to TRBJ2-2; D may be TRBD1 (6 bases). With 5 bases removed from V and 7 bases from J, the gap between germline ends came to 14 bases. The CDR3 is made up of 14 amino acids. The DNA for the CDR3 is TGTGCCAGCAGTCTGGCAGGGGTGCGCGGGGAGCTGTTTTTT. Translation: CASSLAGVRGELFF.

There are a few counts of this clonotype. The V call is TRBV6-2 or TRBV6-3, the J call TRBJ2-5; D is undetermined. The CDR3 is 14 residues long. Germline CDR1 MNHEY, CDR2 SVGEGT. Trimming stripped 6 bases from V and 1 base from J, with 12 bases between. The CDR3 nucleotides are TGTGCCAGCAGACGACCAGCCGCCCAAGAGACCCAGTACTTC. This translates into CASRRPAAQETQYF.

The CDR3 DNA sequence: TGTGCCAGCGCGTCGACGGCGAGGGAACAAGAGACCCAGTACTTC. This encodes CASASTAREQETQYF. The chain employs TRBV12-3 or TRBV12-4 and TRBJ2-5, with a tentative D call TRBD2 (5 bases). The germline V and J ends were trimmed by 8 bases and 2 bases, with 18 bases remaining between them. The CDR3 runs 15 residues.

At least ten counts were recorded for this clonotype. The chain uses TRBV5-5 and TRBJ2-5, with a tentative D call TRBD1 (5 bases). Trimming took off 2 bases at V and 1 base at J, with 6 bases between the two ends. CDR1 SGHKS and CDR2 YYEKEE come from the germline V gene (reference sequence). This CDR3 is built from 13 residues. DNA of the CDR3: TGTGCCAGCAGCTTCACAGGCCAAGAGACCCAGTACTTC. This codes for CASSFTGQETQYF.

This chain connects TRBV21-1 to TRBJ1-4. TRBV21-1 counts as a pseudogene. CDR3 length equals 15 residues. DNA of the CDR3: TGTGCCAGCAGCAACCGTATCGGGGCTAATGAAAAACTGTTTTTT. Translating gives CASSNRIGANEKLFF.

This clonotype was observed a handful of times. The chain couples TRBV29-1 to TRBJ1-1; D gene ambiguous. With 2 bases removed from V and 3 bases from J, the gap between germline ends came to 10 bases. Germline V gene sequence: CDR1 SQVTM, CDR2 ANQGSEA. The CDR3 is 13 residues long. This CDR3 is CSVEFGRDTEAFF. CDR3 coding DNA: TGCAGCGTTGAATTCGGACGGGACACTGAAGCTTTCTTT.

This clonotype occurred many times. The V call is TRBV5-1, the J call TRBJ2-3, with 7 bases identical to TRBD1. The V segment lost 2 bases and the J segment 4 bases; nucleotides outside the gene matches: 4. Per the germline V gene, CDR1 is SGHRS and CDR2 is YFSETQ. The CDR3 totals 14 residues. The CDR3 DNA reads TGCGCCAGCAGCTTATCGGGGACAGCAGATACGCAGTATTTT. Translated, it gives CASSLSGTADTQYF.

A few counts support this clonotype. This chain joins TRBV5-1 and TRBJ1-5, with D unclear. Germline CDR1 and CDR2: SGHRS and YFSETQ. This CDR3 has 15 residues. With 0 bases removed from V and 6 bases from J, the gap between germline ends came to 13 bases. The CDR3 DNA sequence: TGCGCCAGCAGCTTGGATGGCCAACGGGGTCAGCCCCAGCATTTT. Its protein product is CASSLDGQRGQPQHF. The whole variable domain, filled in from reference TRBV5-1 and TRBJ1-5, reads KAGVTQTPRYLIKTRGQQVTLSCSPISGHRSVSWYQQTPGQGLQFLFEYFSETQRNKGNFPGRFSGRQFSNSRSEMNVSTLELGDSALYLCASSLDGQRGQPQHFGDGTRLSIL.

Many counts were recorded for this clonotype. The chain recombines TRBV7-8 with TRBJ2-7; D possibly corresponds to TRBD1 (5 bases). The V gene's germline CDR1 is SGHVS and CDR2 FQNEAQ. The CDR3 is 16 residues long. V gave up 6 bases and J gave up 3 bases, with 21 bases separating them. The CDR3 region is CASSVGSGQGSYEQYF. CDR3 DNA: TGTGCCAGCAGTGTGGGTTCCGGTCAGGGAAGCTACGAGCAGTACTTC. Drawing the rest from reference TRBV7-8 and TRBJ2-7, the complete variable domain is GAGVSQSPRYKVAKRGQDVALRCDPISGHVSLFWYQQALGQGPEFLTYFQNEAQLDKSGLPSDRFFAERPEGSVSTLKIQRTQQEDSAVYLCASSVGSGQGSYEQYFGPGTRLTVT.

This clonotype was recorded at least ten times. This sequence joins TRBV5-1 and TRBJ2-1, with TRBD2 matching 7 bases. The CDR3 extends over 14 amino acids. Trimming cost V 3 bases and J 3 bases; bases outside gene matches: 3. Per the germline V gene, CDR1 is SGHRS and CDR2 is YFSETQ. CDR3 sequence (DNA): TGCGCCAGCAGCTGGGCGGGGGACTACAATGAGCAGTTCTTC. It is translated as CASSWAGDYNEQFF.

V and J are TRBV5-1 and TRBJ1-4; no reliable D call. The V and J ends lost 2 bases and 5 bases respectively, with 10 bases between them. The germline CDR1 and CDR2 sequences are SGHRS and YFSETQ. The CDR3 contains 14 residues. CDR3 sequence reads: CASSFSFGNEKLFF. The CDR3 nucleotides are TGCGCCAGCAGCTTCAGTTTTGGGAATGAAAAACTGTTTTTT.

This clonotype turned up a few times. The rearrangement joins TRBV24-1 to TRBJ2-7; possible D gene TRBD2, 5 bases. CDR1 is KGHDR, CDR2 SFDVKD, per germline. The CDR3 is made up of 14 amino acids. CDR3 amino acids: CVVARDCKSYEQYF. The CDR3 DNA follows: TGTGTCGTCGCCCGGGATTGTAAGTCCTACGAGCAGTACTTC.

The genes are TRBV3-1 and TRBJ2-1, with D hard to call. The CDR3 totals 13 residues. The germline V and J ends were trimmed by 4 bases and 6 bases, with 10 bases remaining between them. Germline V CDR1 and CDR2: LGHDT, YNNKEL (reference sequence). In DNA, the CDR3 is TGTGCCAGCAGCCCCCGGACCAGCAATGAGCAGTTCTTC. Protein sequence: CASSPRTSNEQFF.

The rearrangement uses TRBV20-1 and TRBJ1-3; no clear D gene. V dropped 5 bases and J dropped 0 bases, with 11 bases sitting between them. CDR3 size: 14 residues. Germline V gives CDR1 DFQATT, CDR2 SNEGSKA (reference sequence). The CDR3 spells CSARARDSGNTIYF. The DNA of the CDR3 is TGCAGTGCTCGGGCCAGAGACTCTGGAAACACCATATATTTT.

The gene calls are TRBV20-1 and TRBJ1-1, with no clear D. CDR1 is DFQATT, CDR2 SNEGSKA, per germline (reference sequence). The CDR3 extends over 13 amino acids. This chain's CDR3 is CSAVISANTEAFF. CDR3 nucleotide sequence: TGCAGCGCAGTTATTTCCGCGAACACTGAAGCTTTCTTT.

The V call is TRBV27, the J call TRBJ2-7, with D tentatively TRBD2 (7 bases). Trimming cost V 3 bases and J 6 bases, with 27 bases left between them. This CDR3 spans 18 amino acids. Germline CDR1 and CDR2: MNHEY and SMNVEV (reference sequence). CDR3 amino acids: CASSLSLRGGIRSGEQYF. Written as DNA, the CDR3 is TGTGCCAGCAGTTTGTCCCTGAGGGGGGGCATTAGATCGGGCGAGCAGTACTTC.

The V call is TRBV4-1, the J call TRBJ1-1; the D gene is possibly TRBD1 (6 bases). Germline CDR1 and CDR2: MGHRA and YSYEKL. Trimming removed 1 base from V and 3 bases from J, with 12 bases in between. This CDR3 has 15 amino acids. CDR3 loop: CASSQGGAGDTEAFF. CDR3 bases: TGCGCCAGCAGCCAAGGGGGGGCCGGAGACACTGAAGCTTTCTTT.

The chain links TRBV7-3 to TRBJ2-3, with 13 bases that match TRBD2. Germline CDR1 SGHTA, CDR2 FQGTGA. The junction had 10 bases not matched to a gene; V was cut back by 4 bases and J by 6 bases. The CDR3 runs to 17 residues. The CDR3 region has the DNA TGTGCCAGCAGCTCGGGACTAGCGGGGCACCTCAGGGATACGCAGTATTTT. Translation: CASSSGLAGHLRDTQYF. Looking up the rest from reference TRBV7-3 and TRBJ2-3 gives the full variable domain: GAGVSQTPSNKVTEKGKYVELRCDPISGHTALYWYRQSLGQGPEFLIYFQGTGAADDSGLPNDRFFAVRPEGSVSTLKIQRTERGDSAVYLCASSSGLAGHLRDTQYFGPGTRLTVL.

This clonotype was observed a handful of times. This rearrangement joins TRBV4-1 to TRBJ2-2; TRBD2 agrees at 10 bases. From germline, CDR1 is MGHRA and CDR2 YSYEKL. CDR3 length: 14 amino acids. J was trimmed by 13 bases and V by 0 bases; bases with no gene match: 5. The DNA of the CDR3 is TGCGCCAGCAGCCAAGAACCGGGACTAGCGCGGCTGTTTTTT. Encoded protein: CASSQEPGLARLFF.

V usage is TRBV12-3 or TRBV12-4 and J usage is TRBJ2-7, with no clear D. The CDR3 runs 12 residues. V lost 1 base, J lost 6 bases, and 7 bases lay in between. The CDR3 sequence: CASSLVPSEQYF. DNA for the CDR3: TGTGCCAGCAGTTTAGTACCCTCCGAGCAGTACTTC.

The sample holds a few counts of this clonotype. The chain uses TRBV3-1 and TRBJ2-5; D is uncertain. The CDR3 length is 12 residues. V gave up 0 bases and J gave up 4 bases, with 3 bases separating them. Germline V CDR1 and CDR2: LGHDT, YNNKEL (reference sequence). The CDR3 here is CASSQDAETQYF. The CDR3 region has the DNA TGTGCCAGCAGCCAAGACGCAGAGACCCAGTACTTC.

This clonotype was picked up a small number of times. V gene TRBV29-1 combines with J gene TRBJ1-5, with D perhaps matching TRBD1 (6 bases). The length of the CDR3 is 13 residues. Germline V gene sequence: CDR1 SQVTM, CDR2 ANQGSEA. V was pared by 6 bases and J by 5 bases, with 14 bases between. The DNA of the CDR3 is TGCAGCGTAGCCGGGACACGCGATCAGCCCCAGCATTTT. It is translated as CSVAGTRDQPQHF.

In this sample, this clonotype turned up a few times. This chain links TRBV7-2 with TRBJ2-3; 14 bases are shared with TRBD2. The CDR3 length is 15 residues. Trimming removed 5 bases from V and 5 bases from J; junction bases left unmatched: 3. Per the germline V gene, CDR1 is SGHTA and CDR2 is FQGNSA. The CDR3 DNA reads as TGTGCCAGCAGCCCCGGGACTAGCGGGGGAGATACGCAGTATTTT. Its protein product is CASSPGTSGGDTQYF. The complete variable domain, with remaining parts taken from reference TRBV7-2 and TRBJ2-3, reads GAGVSQSPSNKVTEKGKDVELRCDPISGHTALYWYRQSLGQGLEFLIYFQGNSAPDKSGLPSDRFSAERTGGSVSTLTIQRTQQEDSAVYLCASSPGTSGGDTQYFGPGTRLTVL.

The chain is built from TRBV28 and TRBJ2-1; 9 positions agree with TRBD2. Trimming removed 6 bases from V and 0 bases from J; junction bases left unmatched: 9. Germline V gene lookup returns CDR1 MDHEN and CDR2 SYDVKM. There are 17 residues in the CDR3. CDR3 protein: CASRRMSGGRSYNEQFF. CDR3 bases: TGTGCCAGCAGGCGGATGAGCGGGGGGCGCTCCTACAATGAGCAGTTCTTC.

This clonotype was counted a few times. The V call is TRBV6-6, the J call TRBJ1-1; tentatively, D is TRBD1 (5 bases). The CDR3 has 13 residues. CDR1 is MNHNY, CDR2 SVGAGI, per germline (reference sequence). Trimming shortened V by 6 bases and J by 4 bases, and 12 bases separated the two germline ends. The DNA for the CDR3 is TGTGCCAGCAGCGCAGGGAGGGTCACTGAAGCTTTCTTT. Protein: CASSAGRVTEAFF.

The chain is built from TRBV18 and TRBJ2-7; 7 bases line up with TRBD2. In germline, CDR1 is KGHSH, CDR2 LQKENI. This CDR3 has 17 residues. The V and J ends lost 3 bases and 9 bases, in that order; junction bases with no gene match: 20. This CDR3 reads CASSPVRAGVGTTAQYV. In DNA, the CDR3 is TGTGCCAGCTCACCTGTGAGGGCAGGCGTTGGGACTACGGCGCAGTACGTC.

The V and J genes are TRBV10-3 and TRBJ2-6; a weak D match, TRBD1 (6 bases). This CDR3 is built from 15 residues. CDR1 is ENHRY and CDR2 is SYGVKD in the germline V gene. The germline V and J ends were trimmed by 2 bases and 2 bases, with 7 bases remaining between them. CDR3 bases: TGTGCCATCAGTGAGGAGGGGGCTGGGGCCAACGTCCTGACTTTC. It translates to CAISEEGAGANVLTF.

CDR3 DNA: TGTGCCAGCAGTTATAACCGTATATCCTACGAGCAGTACTTC. The encoded protein is CASSYNRISYEQYF. This sequence joins TRBV6-2 or TRBV6-3 and TRBJ2-7; no reliable D call. Trimming stripped 3 bases from V and 1 base from J, with 10 bases between. Germline CDR1 and CDR2: MNHEY and SVGEGT. The CDR3 totals 14 residues.

This chain uses TRBV4-2 with TRBJ2-1; possible D gene TRBD2, 5 bases. Germline CDR1 reads LGHNA; CDR2 reads YNFKEQ. Trimming pared 1 base from V and 6 bases from J, leaving 22 bases between. The CDR3 extends over 18 amino acids. The CDR3 DNA reads TGTGCCAGCAGCCAAGGAGCCTCGGGTATAGCGTTAGGCAATGAGCAGTTCTTC. Protein product: CASSQGASGIALGNEQFF.